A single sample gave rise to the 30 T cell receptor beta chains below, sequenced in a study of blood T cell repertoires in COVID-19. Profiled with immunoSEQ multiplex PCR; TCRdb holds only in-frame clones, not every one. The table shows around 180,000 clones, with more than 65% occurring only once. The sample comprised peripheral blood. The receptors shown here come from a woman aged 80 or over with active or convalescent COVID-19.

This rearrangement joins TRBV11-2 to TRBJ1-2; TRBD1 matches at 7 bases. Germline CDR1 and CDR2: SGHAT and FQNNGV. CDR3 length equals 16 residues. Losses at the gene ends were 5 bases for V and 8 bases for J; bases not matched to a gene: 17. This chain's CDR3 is CASSPDSGGGSGGYTF. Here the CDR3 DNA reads TGTGCCAGCAGCCCGGATTCAGGAGGGGGCTCTGGAGGCTACACCTTC. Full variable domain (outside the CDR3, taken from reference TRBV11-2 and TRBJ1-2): EAGVAQSPRYKIIEKRQSVAFWCNPISGHATLYWYQQILGQGPKLLIQFQNNGVVDDSQLPKDRFSAERLKGVDSTLKIQPAKLEDSAVYLCASSPDSGGGSGGYTFGSGTRLTVV.

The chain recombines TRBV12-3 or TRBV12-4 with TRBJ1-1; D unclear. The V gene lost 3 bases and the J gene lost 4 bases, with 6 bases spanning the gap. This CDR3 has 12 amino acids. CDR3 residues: CASSFSLTEAFF. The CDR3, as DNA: TGTGCCAGCAGTTTCTCCCTCACTGAAGCTTTCTTT.

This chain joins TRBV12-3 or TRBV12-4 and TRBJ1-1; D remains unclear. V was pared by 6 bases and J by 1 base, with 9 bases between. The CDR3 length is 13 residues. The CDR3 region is CASSPGRNTEAFF. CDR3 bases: TGTGCCAGCAGCCCAGGTCGGAACACTGAAGCTTTCTTT.

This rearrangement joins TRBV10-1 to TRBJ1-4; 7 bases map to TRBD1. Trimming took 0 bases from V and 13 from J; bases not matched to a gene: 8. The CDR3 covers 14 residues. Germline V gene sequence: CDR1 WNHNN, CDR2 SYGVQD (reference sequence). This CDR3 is CASSESLLQGRLFF. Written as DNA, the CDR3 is TGCGCCAGCAGTGAGTCGCTACTACAGGGGAGACTGTTTTTT.

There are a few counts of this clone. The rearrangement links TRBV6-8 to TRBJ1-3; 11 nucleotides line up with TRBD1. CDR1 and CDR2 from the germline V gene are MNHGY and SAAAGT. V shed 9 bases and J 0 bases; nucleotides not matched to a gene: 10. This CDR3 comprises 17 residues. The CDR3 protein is CASPGQGAPYSGNTIYF. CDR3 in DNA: TGTGCCAGTCCCGGACAGGGGGCACCCTACTCTGGAAACACCATATATTTT.

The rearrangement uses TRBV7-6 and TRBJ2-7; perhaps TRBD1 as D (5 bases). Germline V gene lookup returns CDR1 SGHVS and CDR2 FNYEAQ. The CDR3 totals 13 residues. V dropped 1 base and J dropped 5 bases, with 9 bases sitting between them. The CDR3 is CASSLGSGNEQYF. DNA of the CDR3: TGTGCCAGCAGCTTAGGGTCAGGGAACGAGCAGTACTTC.

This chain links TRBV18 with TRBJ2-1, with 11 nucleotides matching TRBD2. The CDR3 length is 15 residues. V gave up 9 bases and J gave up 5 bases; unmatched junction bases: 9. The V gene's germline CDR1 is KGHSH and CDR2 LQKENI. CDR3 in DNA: TGTGCCAGTTCCGAGGGGACTAGCGGAAACAATGAGCAGTTCTTC. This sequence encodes CASSEGTSGNNEQFF.

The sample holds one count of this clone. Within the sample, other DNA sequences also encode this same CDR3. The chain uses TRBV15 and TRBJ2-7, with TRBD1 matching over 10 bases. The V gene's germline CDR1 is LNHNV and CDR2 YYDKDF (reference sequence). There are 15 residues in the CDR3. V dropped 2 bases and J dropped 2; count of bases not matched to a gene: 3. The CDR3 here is CATSRPGQGTYEQYF. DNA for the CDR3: TGTGCCACCAGCAGACCGGGACAGGGGACCTACGAGCAGTACTTC.

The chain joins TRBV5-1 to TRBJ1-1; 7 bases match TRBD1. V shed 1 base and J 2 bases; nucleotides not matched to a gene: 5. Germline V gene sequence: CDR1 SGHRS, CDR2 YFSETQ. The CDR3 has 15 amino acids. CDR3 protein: CASSLNTGENTEAFF. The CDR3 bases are TGCGCCAGCAGCTTGAACACAGGGGAAAACACTGAAGCTTTCTTT.

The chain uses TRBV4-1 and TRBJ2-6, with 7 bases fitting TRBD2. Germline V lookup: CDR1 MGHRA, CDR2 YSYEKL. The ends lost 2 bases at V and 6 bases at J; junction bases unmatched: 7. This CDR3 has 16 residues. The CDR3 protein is CASSQFGLVQANVLTF. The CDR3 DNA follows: TGCGCCAGCAGCCAATTTGGACTAGTGCAGGCCAACGTCCTGACTTTC.

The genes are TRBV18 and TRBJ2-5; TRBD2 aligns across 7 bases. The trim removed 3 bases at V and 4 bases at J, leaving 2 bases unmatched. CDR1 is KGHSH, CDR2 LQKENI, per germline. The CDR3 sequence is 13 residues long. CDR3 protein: CASSPPGGETQYF. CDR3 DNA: TGTGCCAGCTCACCCCCGGGGGGAGAGACCCAGTACTTC.

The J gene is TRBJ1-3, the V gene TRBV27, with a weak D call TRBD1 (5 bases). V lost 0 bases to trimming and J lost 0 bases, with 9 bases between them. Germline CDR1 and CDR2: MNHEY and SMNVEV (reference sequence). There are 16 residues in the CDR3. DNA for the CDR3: TGTGCCAGCAGTTTATCGGCGGGGACCTCTGGAAACACCATATATTTT. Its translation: CASSLSAGTSGNTIYF.

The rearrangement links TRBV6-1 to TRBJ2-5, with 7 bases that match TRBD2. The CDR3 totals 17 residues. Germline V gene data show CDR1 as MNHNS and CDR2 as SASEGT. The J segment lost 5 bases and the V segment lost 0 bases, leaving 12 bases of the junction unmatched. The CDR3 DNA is TGTGCCAGCAGTGAAGCGCTTGGGGGAGGGCCGGGGGAGACCCAGTACTTC. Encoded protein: CASSEALGGGPGETQYF.

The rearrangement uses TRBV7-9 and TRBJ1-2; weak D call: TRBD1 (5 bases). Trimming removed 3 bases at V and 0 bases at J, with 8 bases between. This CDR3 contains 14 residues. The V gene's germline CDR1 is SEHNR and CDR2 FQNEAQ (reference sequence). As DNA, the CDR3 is TGTGCCAGCAGCTTCGGACAAGCTAACTATGGCTACACCTTC. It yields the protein CASSFGQANYGYTF.

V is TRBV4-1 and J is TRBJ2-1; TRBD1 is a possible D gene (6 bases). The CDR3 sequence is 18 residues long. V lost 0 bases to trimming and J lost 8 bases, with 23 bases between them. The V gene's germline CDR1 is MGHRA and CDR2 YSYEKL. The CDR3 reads CASSQDSWPPPGGDEQFF. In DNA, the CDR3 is TGCGCCAGCAGCCAAGATAGTTGGCCCCCTCCTGGGGGCGATGAGCAGTTCTTC.

The CDR3 nucleotides are TGTGCCACCAGTGACCCGACGGCGGCTAGCACAGATACGCAGTATTTT. Its protein product is CATSDPTAASTDTQYF. This chain joins TRBV24-1 and TRBJ2-3; D gene uncertain. The length of the CDR3 is 16 residues. The germline V and J ends were trimmed by 4 bases and 0 bases, with 13 bases remaining between them. The V gene's germline CDR1 is KGHDR and CDR2 SFDVKD.

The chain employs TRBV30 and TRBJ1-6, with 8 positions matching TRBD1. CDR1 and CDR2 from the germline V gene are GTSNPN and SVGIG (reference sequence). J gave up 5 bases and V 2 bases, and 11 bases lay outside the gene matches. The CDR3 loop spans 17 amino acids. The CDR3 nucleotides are TGTGCCTGGAGTACCGGGACAGGATTTGATCATAATTCACCCCTCCACTTT. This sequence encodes CAWSTGTGFDHNSPLHF.

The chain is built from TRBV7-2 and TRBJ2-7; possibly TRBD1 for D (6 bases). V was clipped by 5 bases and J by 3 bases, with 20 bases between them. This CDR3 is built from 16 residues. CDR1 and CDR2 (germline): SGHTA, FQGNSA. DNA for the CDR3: TGTGCCAGCAGCCAAAGACAGGTCCCTACCCTCTACGAGCAGTACTTC. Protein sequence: CASSQRQVPTLYEQYF.

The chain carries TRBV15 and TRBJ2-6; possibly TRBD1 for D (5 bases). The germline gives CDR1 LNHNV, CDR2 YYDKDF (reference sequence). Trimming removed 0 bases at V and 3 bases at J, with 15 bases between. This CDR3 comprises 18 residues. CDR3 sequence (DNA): TGTGCCACCAGCAGAGATCTCCCAGGGTTCTTTGGGGCCAACGTCCTGACTTTC. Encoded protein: CATSRDLPGFFGANVLTF. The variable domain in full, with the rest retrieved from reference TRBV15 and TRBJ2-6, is DAMVIQNPRYQVTQFGKPVTLSCSQTLNHNVMYWYQQKSSQAPKLLFHYYDKDFNNEADTPDNFQSRRPNTSFCFLDIRSPGLGDTAMYLCATSRDLPGFFGANVLTFGAGSRLTVL.

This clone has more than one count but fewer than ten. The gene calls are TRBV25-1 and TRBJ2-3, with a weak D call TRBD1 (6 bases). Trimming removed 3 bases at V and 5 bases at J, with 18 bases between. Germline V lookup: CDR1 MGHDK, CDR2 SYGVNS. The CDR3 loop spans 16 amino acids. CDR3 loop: CASSENTGPSGDTQYF. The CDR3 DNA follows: TGTGCCAGCAGTGAGAATACAGGGCCAAGTGGAGATACGCAGTATTTT.

The CDR3 spells CAINRQGENEQFF. The CDR3 bases are TGTGCCATCAACCGGCAGGGCGAGAATGAGCAGTTCTTC. The V and J genes are TRBV10-3 and TRBJ2-1, with D perhaps TRBD1 (5 bases). With 7 bases removed from V and 7 bases from J, the gap between germline ends came to 14 bases. Germline values: CDR1 ENHRY, CDR2 SYGVKD. The CDR3 sequence is 13 residues long.

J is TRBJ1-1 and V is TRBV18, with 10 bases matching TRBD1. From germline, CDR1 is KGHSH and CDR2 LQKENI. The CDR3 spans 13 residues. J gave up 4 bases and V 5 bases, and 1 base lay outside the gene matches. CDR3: CASSDRGRTEAFF. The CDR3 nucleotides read TGTGCCAGCTCAGACAGGGGGCGCACTGAAGCTTTCTTT.

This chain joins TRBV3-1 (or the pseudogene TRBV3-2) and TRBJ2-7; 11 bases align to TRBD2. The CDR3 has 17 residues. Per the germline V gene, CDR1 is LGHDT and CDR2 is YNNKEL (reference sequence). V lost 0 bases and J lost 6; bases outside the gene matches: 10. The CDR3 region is CASSQEGVGLAGGEQYF. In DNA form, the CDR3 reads TGTGCCAGCAGCCAAGAGGGAGTTGGGCTAGCGGGAGGCGAGCAGTACTTC.

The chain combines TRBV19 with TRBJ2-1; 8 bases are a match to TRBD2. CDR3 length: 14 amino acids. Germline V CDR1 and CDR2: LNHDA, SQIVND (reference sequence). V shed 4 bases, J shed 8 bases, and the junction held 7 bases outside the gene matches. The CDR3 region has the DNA TGTGCCAGTAGTAAGGGCGGGAGGTCTCATGAGCAGTTCTTC. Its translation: CASSKGGRSHEQFF.

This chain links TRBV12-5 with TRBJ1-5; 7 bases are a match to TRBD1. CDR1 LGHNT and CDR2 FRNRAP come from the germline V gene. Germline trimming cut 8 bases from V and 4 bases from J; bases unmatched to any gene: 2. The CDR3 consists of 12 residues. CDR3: CASTGQNQPQHF. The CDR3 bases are TGTGCTAGTACGGGACAGAATCAGCCCCAGCATTTT.

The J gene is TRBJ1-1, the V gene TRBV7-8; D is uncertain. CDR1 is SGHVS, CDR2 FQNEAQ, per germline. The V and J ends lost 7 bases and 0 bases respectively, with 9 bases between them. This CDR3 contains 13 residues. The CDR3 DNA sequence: TGTGCCAGCAAGCGGGAGGTGAACACTGAAGCTTTCTTT. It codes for CASKREVNTEAFF.

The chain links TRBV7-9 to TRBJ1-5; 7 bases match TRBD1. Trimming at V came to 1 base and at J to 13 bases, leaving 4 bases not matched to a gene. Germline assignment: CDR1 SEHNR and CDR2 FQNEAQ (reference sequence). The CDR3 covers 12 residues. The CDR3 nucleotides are TGTGCCAGCAGCTTAGAGTCGGGACAGCAGCATTTT. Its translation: CASSLESGQQHF.

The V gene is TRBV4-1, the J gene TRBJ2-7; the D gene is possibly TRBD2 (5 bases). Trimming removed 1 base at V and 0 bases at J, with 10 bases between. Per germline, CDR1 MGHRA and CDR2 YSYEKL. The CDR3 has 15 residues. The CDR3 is CASSQASTSSYEQYF. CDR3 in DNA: TGCGCCAGCAGCCAAGCCAGCACTAGCTCCTACGAGCAGTACTTC.

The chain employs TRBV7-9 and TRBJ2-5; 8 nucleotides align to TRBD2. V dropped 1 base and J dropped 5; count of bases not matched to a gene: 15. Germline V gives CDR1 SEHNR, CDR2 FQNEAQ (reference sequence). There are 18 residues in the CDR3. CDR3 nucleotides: TGTGCCAGCAGCTTAGGGTGGCTAGCGGGCATCGAAGGGGAGACCCAGTACTTC. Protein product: CASSLGWLAGIEGETQYF.

Here the CDR3 reads CASSPGSNTGELFF. The CDR3 DNA sequence: TGTGCCAGCAGTCCGGGATCAAACACCGGGGAGCTGTTTTTT. The V and J genes are TRBV28 and TRBJ2-2; D may be TRBD2 (5 bases). The germline gives CDR1 MDHEN, CDR2 SYDVKM. The CDR3 is 14 residues long. V was clipped by 5 bases and J by 2 bases, with 9 bases between them.